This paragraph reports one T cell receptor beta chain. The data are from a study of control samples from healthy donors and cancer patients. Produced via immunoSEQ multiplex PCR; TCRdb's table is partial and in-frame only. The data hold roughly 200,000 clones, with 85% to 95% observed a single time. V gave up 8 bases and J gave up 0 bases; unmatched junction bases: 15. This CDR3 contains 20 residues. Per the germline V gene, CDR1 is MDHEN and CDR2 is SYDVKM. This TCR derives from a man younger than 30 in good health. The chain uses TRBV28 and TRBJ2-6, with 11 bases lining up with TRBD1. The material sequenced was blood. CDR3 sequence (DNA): TGTGCCAGCCATGGGGACAGGGGGTGGTGGGAGTCCTCTGGGGCCAACGTCCTGACTTTC. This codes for CASHGDRGWWESSGANVLTF.